The sequence of this T cell receptor (beta chain) was determined in a study of T cell responses to AZD1222 COVID-19 vaccine. Measured with immunoSEQ multiplex PCR; TCRdb has only the in-frame clones, and not every one. Found here are around 100,000 clones, approximately 90% of them singletons; the top ten hold around a sixth. Germline assignment: CDR1 SGHRS and CDR2 YFSETQ. This CDR3 region has 13 residues. Trimming took 4 bases from V and 9 from J, leaving 15 bases between them. This receptor was obtained from an adult in good health. Sequences were derived from peripheral blood, sampled on day 0 of AZD1222 vaccination. The chain employs TRBV5-1 and TRBJ2-3; D might be TRBD1 or TRBD2, each matching 7 bases. The CDR3 region is CASSTSGGETQYF. The CDR3 bases are TGCGCCAGCAGCACTTCAGGGGGGGAGACGCAGTATTTT.